This entry lists 18 T cell receptor beta chains sequenced from one sample in a study of blood T cell repertoires in COVID-19. TCRdb's table, derived via immunoSEQ multiplex PCR, lists solely in-frame clones and lacks some. The sample consists of about 210,000 clones, approximately 89% of them appearing once. Sequenced input: peripheral blood. The receptor set was obtained from a woman aged 40 to 55 with acute or convalescent COVID-19.

The chain is built from TRBV18 and TRBJ1-6; maybe TRBD1 (6 bases). Germline assignment: CDR1 KGHSH and CDR2 LQKENI. V was trimmed by 3 bases and J by 5 bases, leaving 14 bases between them. The CDR3 covers 16 residues. In DNA form, the CDR3 reads TGTGCCAGCTCACCTGGGCAGGGGTGGAATAATTCACCCCTCCACTTT. Amino acid sequence: CASSPGQGWNNSPLHF.

The chain has TRBV18 and TRBJ1-1; 8 bases map to TRBD1. The J segment lost 4 bases and the V segment lost 6 bases, leaving 10 bases of the junction unmatched. Germline V lookup: CDR1 KGHSH, CDR2 LQKENI. This CDR3 has 15 residues. The CDR3 loop reads CASSLRDRSPTEAFF. The CDR3 nucleotides read TGTGCCAGCTCGCTCCGGGACAGGTCCCCCACTGAAGCTTTCTTT.

V is TRBV11-2 and J is TRBJ1-1; 8 bases are a match to TRBD1. CDR3 length equals 16 residues. After removal of 0 bases from V and 1 base from J, the junction contained 4 bases not matched to a gene. The germline gives CDR1 SGHAT, CDR2 FQNNGV. The CDR3 nucleotides are TGTGCCAGCAGCTTAGATAGGGGGACAGGGAACACTGAAGCTTTCTTT. Protein product: CASSLDRGTGNTEAFF.

This clone was recorded once. The CDR3 loop is CASSLVGALSTDTQYF. The CDR3 DNA sequence: TGTGCCAGCAGCTTGGTTGGGGCCCTATCCACAGATACGCAGTATTTT. This chain connects TRBV5-6 to TRBJ2-3, with a tentative D call TRBD1 (5 bases). The germline V gene has CDR1 SGHDT and CDR2 YYEEEE. The ends were cut back, 0 bases at V and 2 bases at J, with 13 bases in the middle. This CDR3 has 16 residues.

CDR3: CASSYSGMQSLRSSNQPQHF. DNA for the CDR3: TGTGCCAGCAGTTACTCAGGAATGCAGTCCCTGAGGTCTAGCAATCAGCCCCAGCATTTT. The J gene is TRBJ1-5, the V gene TRBV6-2 or TRBV6-3; unclear D gene. The CDR3 has 20 residues. Germline V gene data show CDR1 as MNHEY and CDR2 as SVGEGT. Trimming took off 0 bases at V and 0 bases at J, with 21 bases between the two ends.

The chain links TRBV7-3 to TRBJ2-2; D possibly corresponds to TRBD1 (6 bases). Germline V lookup: CDR1 SGHTA, CDR2 FQGTGA. V was clipped by 4 bases and J by 6 bases, with 12 bases between them. The CDR3 is 14 amino acids. The CDR3 sequence is CASSSPGAPGELFF. DNA of the CDR3: TGTGCCAGCAGCTCCCCAGGGGCCCCCGGGGAGCTGTTTTTT.

The chain joins TRBV5-1 to TRBJ2-5; 12 nucleotides match TRBD2. The junction had 11 bases not matched to a gene; V was cut back by 3 bases and J by 5 bases. The length of the CDR3 is 17 residues. Germline V gives CDR1 SGHRS, CDR2 YFSETQ. CDR3 region: CASSYLAGGPRGETQYF. In nucleotides, the CDR3 is TGCGCCAGCAGCTACCTAGCGGGGGGGCCGAGGGGGGAGACCCAGTACTTC.

Only one count was recorded for this clone. V gene TRBV5-1 combines with J gene TRBJ2-3, with TRBD1 identical over 8 bases. The V gene's germline CDR1 is SGHRS and CDR2 YFSETQ. V gave up 0 bases and J gave up 2 bases; unmatched junction bases: 5. This CDR3 spans 16 amino acids. The CDR3 region has the DNA TGCGCCAGCAGCTTGGCCGGGACAGGTACCACAGATACGCAGTATTTT. This sequence encodes CASSLAGTGTTDTQYF. Variable domain in full (rest from reference TRBV5-1 and TRBJ2-3): KAGVTQTPRYLIKTRGQQVTLSCSPISGHRSVSWYQQTPGQGLQFLFEYFSETQRNKGNFPGRFSGRQFSNSRSEMNVSTLELGDSALYLCASSLAGTGTTDTQYFGPGTRLTVL.

The chain combines TRBV27 with TRBJ1-6; 7 bases agree with TRBD1. Per germline, CDR1 MNHEY and CDR2 SMNVEV (reference sequence). V shed 4 bases and J 3 bases; nucleotides not matched to a gene: 3. The CDR3 length is 15 residues. CDR3 in DNA: TGTGCCAGCAGTTCCCGACAGGGCTATAATTCACCCCTCCACTTT. Its protein product is CASSSRQGYNSPLHF.

This clone was found once. The chain links TRBV7-8 to TRBJ1-1; D is possibly TRBD1 (5 bases). The CDR3 has 14 amino acids. CDR1 is SGHVS and CDR2 is FQNEAQ in the germline V gene. V lost 2 bases and J 9 bases, leaving 16 bases between the germline ends. Written as DNA, the CDR3 is TGTGCCAGCAGCTTATCAGGCGGGGGTAAAAAAGCTTTCTTT. Translation gives CASSLSGGGKKAFF. Supplemented by reference TRBV7-8 and TRBJ1-1, the full variable domain reads GAGVSQSPRYKVAKRGQDVALRCDPISGHVSLFWYQQALGQGPEFLTYFQNEAQLDKSGLPSDRFFAERPEGSVSTLKIQRTQQEDSAVYLCASSLSGGGKKAFFGQGTRLTVV.

This clone occurred once. The rearrangement joins TRBV7-9 to TRBJ2-2; TRBD1 aligns across 7 bases. This CDR3 region has 16 residues. V trimming: 6 bases; J trimming: 0 bases; junction bases outside the gene matches: 7. The germline V gene encodes CDR1 SEHNR and CDR2 FQNEAQ (reference sequence). In DNA, the CDR3 is TGTGCCAGCAGTCCACAGGGGACCGCGAACACCGGGGAGCTGTTTTTT. Translating gives CASSPQGTANTGELFF.

The chain recombines TRBV29-1 with TRBJ2-3; 7 positions match TRBD2. Trimming removed 1 base from V and 0 bases from J; junction bases left unmatched: 1. Germline V CDR1 and CDR2: SQVTM, ANQGSEA. The CDR3 contains 14 residues. CDR3 loop: CSVEASGSTDTQYF. CDR3 coding DNA: TGCAGCGTTGAAGCTAGCGGCAGCACAGATACGCAGTATTTT.

This clone was observed a handful of times. The chain employs TRBV5-6 and TRBJ1-2, with D unclear. V lost 4 bases to trimming and J lost 2 bases, with 9 bases between them. Germline loops: CDR1 SGHDT, CDR2 YYEEEE. This CDR3 spans 13 amino acids. The CDR3 region has the DNA TGTGCCAGCAGCCATAGATCCAACTATGGCTACACCTTC. Translated, it gives CASSHRSNYGYTF.

V is TRBV25-1 and J is TRBJ1-2; 7 nucleotides match TRBD1. This CDR3 comprises 16 residues. The trim removed 1 base at V and 4 bases at J, leaving 9 bases unmatched. The germline V gene has CDR1 MGHDK and CDR2 SYGVNS. The CDR3 nucleotides read TGTGCCAGCAGTGAATCCTCCGGGACAGCAATCTATGGCTACACCTTC. Encoded protein: CASSESSGTAIYGYTF.

The chain joins TRBV5-1 to TRBJ1-1, with D uncertain. This CDR3 contains 16 residues. V was pared by 0 bases and J by 1 base, with 13 bases between. In germline, CDR1 is SGHRS, CDR2 YFSETQ. The CDR3 spells CASSLVTRKENTEAFF. The CDR3 DNA reads as TGCGCCAGCAGCTTGGTAACAAGAAAAGAGAACACTGAAGCTTTCTTT.

The CDR3 DNA follows: TGTGCCAGCAGCCTGCACCGGGGGGCGCAGTATTTT. It codes for CASSLHRGAQYF. The chain uses TRBV4-2 and TRBJ2-3; 7 bases line up with TRBD2. J lost 10 bases, V lost 4 bases, and 5 bases had no gene match. Germline V gene data show CDR1 as LGHNA and CDR2 as YNFKEQ. This CDR3 is built from 12 residues.

The genes are TRBV7-2 and TRBJ2-3; D gene uncertain. The CDR3 totals 12 residues. V was shortened by 5 bases and J by 2 bases, with 5 bases between the two germline ends. The germline V gene encodes CDR1 SGHTA and CDR2 FQGNSA. The CDR3 reads CASSLYTDTQYF. The DNA for the CDR3 is TGTGCCAGCAGCCTGTACACAGATACGCAGTATTTT. The whole variable domain, filled in from reference TRBV7-2 and TRBJ2-3, reads GAGVSQSPSNKVTEKGKDVELRCDPISGHTALYWYRQSLGQGLEFLIYFQGNSAPDKSGLPSDRFSAERTGGSVSTLTIQRTQQEDSAVYLCASSLYTDTQYFGPGTRLTVL.

The chain joins TRBV5-1 to TRBJ1-1; D perhaps matches TRBD1 (5 bases). CDR1 is SGHRS, CDR2 YFSETQ, per germline. The CDR3 loop spans 14 amino acids. The V and J ends lost 0 bases and 4 bases respectively, with 10 bases between them. The CDR3 DNA reads TGCGCCAGCAGCTTGGGAGGGGAGGCCACTGAAGCTTTCTTT. Protein: CASSLGGEATEAFF.